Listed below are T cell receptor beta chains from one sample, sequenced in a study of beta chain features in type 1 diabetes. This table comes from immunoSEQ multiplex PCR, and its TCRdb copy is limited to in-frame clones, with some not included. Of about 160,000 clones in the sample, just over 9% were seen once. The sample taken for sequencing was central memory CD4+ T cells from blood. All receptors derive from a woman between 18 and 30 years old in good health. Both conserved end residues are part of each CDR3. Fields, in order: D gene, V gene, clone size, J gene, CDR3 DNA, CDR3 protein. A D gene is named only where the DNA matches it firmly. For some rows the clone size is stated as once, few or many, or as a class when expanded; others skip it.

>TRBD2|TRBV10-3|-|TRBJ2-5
TGTGCCATCAGAGATAGCGGGGGACAAGAGACCCAGTACTTC
CAIRDSGGQETQYF
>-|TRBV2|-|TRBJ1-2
TGTGCCAGCAGCCTAAGGGGGGGCCTAGCTAACTATGGCTACACCTTC
CASSLRGGLANYGYTF
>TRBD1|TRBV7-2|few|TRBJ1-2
TGTGCCAGCAGCCTATTGGACAGGGGAGGAGGCTACACCTTC
CASSLLDRGGGYTF
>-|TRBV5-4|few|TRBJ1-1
TGTGCCAGCAGCTTGGACAGGATCACTGAAGCTTTCTTT
CASSLDRITEAFF
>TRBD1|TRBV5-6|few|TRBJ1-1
TGTGCCAGCAGCTCGGGACAGCTAGTGTACACTGAAGCTTTCTTT
CASSSGQLVYTEAFF
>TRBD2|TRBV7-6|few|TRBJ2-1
TGTGCCAGCAGCTCGTTACTAGCGGGAGGCCAGAGCTCCTACAATGAGCAGTTCTTC
CASSSLLAGGQSSYNEQFF
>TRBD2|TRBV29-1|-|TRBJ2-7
TGCAGCGTAGCCCCCGGGACTAGCGTCTACGAGCAGTACTTC
CSVAPGTSVYEQYF
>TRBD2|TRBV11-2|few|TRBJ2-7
TGTGCCAGCAGCTTAGATGGGCGGGGGGTTCGTGAGCAGTACTTC
CASSLDGRGVREQYF
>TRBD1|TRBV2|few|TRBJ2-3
TGTGCCAGCAGGAGGACAGGCCTCACAGATACGCAGTATTTT
CASRRTGLTDTQYF
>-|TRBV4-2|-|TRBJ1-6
TGTGCCAGCAGCCAAGACCCCGCGGGGGGTTCACCCCTCCACTTT
CASSQDPAGGSPLHF
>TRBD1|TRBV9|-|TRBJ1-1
TGTGCCAGCAGCCCTGCTCCGGGACAGGGGACTGAAGCTTTCTTT
CASSPAPGQGTEAFF
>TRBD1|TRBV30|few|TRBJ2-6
TGTGCCTGGAGTGTTGACAGGGTTTCTACTGGGGCCAACGTCCTGACTTTC
CAWSVDRVSTGANVLTF
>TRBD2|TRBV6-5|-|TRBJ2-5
TGTGCCAGCCGCCGGGTAGCGGGAGGGCCGGAGACCCAGTACTTC
CASRRVAGGPETQYF
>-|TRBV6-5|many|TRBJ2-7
TGTGCCAGCAGTTACAATCAACGGGGCTACGAGCAGTACTTC
CASSYNQRGYEQYF
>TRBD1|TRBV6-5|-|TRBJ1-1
TGTGCCAGCGCAGGCAATTACAGGGGGAAGGCTGAAGCTTTCTTT
CASAGNYRGKAEAFF
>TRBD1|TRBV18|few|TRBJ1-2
TGTGCCAGCTCACCAGGAAGAGCCGGGACAGGCGTTACGTATGGCTACACCTTC
CASSPGRAGTGVTYGYTF
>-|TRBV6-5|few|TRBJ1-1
TGTGCCAGCAGTTACCGCGACAGCACTGAAGCTTTCTTT
CASSYRDSTEAFF
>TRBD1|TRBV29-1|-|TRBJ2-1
TGCAGCGTCCGACAGGGGTACGATGAGCAGTTCTTC
CSVRQGYDEQFF
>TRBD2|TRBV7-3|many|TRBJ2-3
TGTGCCAGCAGCTTAAGACTAGCGGGGGGAGATACGCAGTATTTT
CASSLRLAGGDTQYF
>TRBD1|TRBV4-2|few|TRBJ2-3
TGTGCCAGCAGCTTCTCAGGGGGCGCCTCCACAGATACGCAGTATTTT
CASSFSGGASTDTQYF
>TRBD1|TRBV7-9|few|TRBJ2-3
TGTGCCAGCAGCATGGGACAGGCCACTACTAGCACAGATACGCAGTATTTT
CASSMGQATTSTDTQYF
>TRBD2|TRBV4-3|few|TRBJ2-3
TGCGCCAGCAGCCAGATAAGCGGGGGGCATAGCACAGATACGCAGTATTTT
CASSQISGGHSTDTQYF
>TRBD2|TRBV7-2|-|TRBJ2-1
TGTGCCAGCAGCAAAAGCGGGGGGGCCTCGTACAATGAGCAGTTCTTC
CASSKSGGASYNEQFF
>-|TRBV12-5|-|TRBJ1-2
TGTGCTAGTGGTTTGGGGACAGCGGATGGCTACACCTTC
CASGLGTADGYTF
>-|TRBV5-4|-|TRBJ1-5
TGTGCCAGCAGCTTGGGCGATCAGCCCCAGCATTTT
CASSLGDQPQHF
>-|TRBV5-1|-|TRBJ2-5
TGCGCCAGCAGCTTGGACCAAGCGGGTGAGACCCAGTACTTC
CASSLDQAGETQYF
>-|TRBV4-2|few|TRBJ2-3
TGTGCCAGCAGCCAAGATTTCTCCAGCACAGATACGCAGTATTTT
CASSQDFSSTDTQYF
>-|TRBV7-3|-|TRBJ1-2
TGTGCCAGCAGCTTAGAGGTGTACTATGGCTACACCTTC
CASSLEVYYGYTF
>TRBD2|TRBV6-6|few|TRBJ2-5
TGTGCCAGCAGTTACTCCTTGACTAGCGGAAAAGAGACCCAGTACTTC
CASSYSLTSGKETQYF